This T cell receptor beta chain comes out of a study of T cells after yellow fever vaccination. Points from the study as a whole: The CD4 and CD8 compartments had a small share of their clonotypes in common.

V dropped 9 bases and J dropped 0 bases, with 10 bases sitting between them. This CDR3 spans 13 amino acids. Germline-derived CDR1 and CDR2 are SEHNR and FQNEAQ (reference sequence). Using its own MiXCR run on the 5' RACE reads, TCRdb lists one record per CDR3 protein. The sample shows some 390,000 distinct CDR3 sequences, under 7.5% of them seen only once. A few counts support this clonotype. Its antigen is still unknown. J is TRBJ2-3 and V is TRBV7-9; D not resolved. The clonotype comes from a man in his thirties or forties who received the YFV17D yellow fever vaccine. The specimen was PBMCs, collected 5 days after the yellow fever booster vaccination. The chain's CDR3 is CASKGFSTDTQYF. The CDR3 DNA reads TGTGCCAGTAAAGGGTTTAGCACAGATACGCAGTATTTT.